This T cell receptor (beta chain) originates from a study of T cells in Graves' hyperthyroidism and ophthalmopathy (dated by TCRdb to the late 2010s). A note on the overall study: Peripheral blood was sampled at the time of initial diagnosis, prior to any treatment. In addition, the study compared T-cell repertoires in thyroid tissue and in blood from about 6 Graves' hyperthyroidism patients. The approximately 98 discovery patients were randomly divided into training and test sets at a 7:3 ratio. An independent validation cohort of 18 to 20 hyperthyroidism patients and 15 or so patients who later progressed to ophthalmopathy tested prospective prediction of ophthalmopathy. After blood sampling, hyperthyroidism patients were treated with methimazole at a starting dose of 30 mg daily, and ophthalmopathy patients were treated with high-dose intravenous methylprednisolone. The paper reports TCR Vbeta CDR3 sequencing of approximately 140 peripheral blood samples: 43 ophthalmopathy, roughly 74 hyperthyroidism and approximately 17 progressor patients. A discovery cohort of about a hundred patients, 43 with Graves' ophthalmopathy and 57 with stable Graves' hyperthyroidism, was used to find distinguishing TCR V-J signatures. Results and caveats for the whole study, not just this receptor: In cross-validation, a model built on a 13 V-J signature told ophthalmopathy apart from stable hyperthyroidism with over 85% sensitivity and around 81% specificity, and in testing the same model reached 80%/75%. In validation, progression to ophthalmopathy was predicted by the model with around 71% sensitivity and roughly 72% specificity, a median of 6.5 months before onset. Sample size was not statistically predetermined, and blinding of investigators to group allocation was not performed. Most expanded thyroid clonotypes (frequency above 0.001) were also found in blood, which suggests that blood repertoires may mirror thyroid immune responses.

Hyperthyroidism patients were aged 18 to 65 years and newly diagnosed, with disease duration of less than 2 months. The study excluded patients with uncontrolled infections, other autoimmune diseases, pregnancy or lactation. Diagnoses relied on clinical symptoms, serum thyroxine and TRAb, thyroid ultrasound and orbital computed tomography. Blood from progressor patients was drawn when they were first diagnosed with hyperthyroidism, before any ophthalmopathy symptoms appeared. PBMCs were isolated from about 9 ml of fresh peripheral blood by Ficoll-Paque density gradient centrifugation. Patients classed as progressors first received a Graves' hyperthyroidism diagnosis and then went on to develop ophthalmopathy during follow-up. Total RNA was extracted with Trizol reagent, and quality was checked on an Agilent 2100 Bioanalyzer. The TCR beta CDR3 regions were amplified from the RNA transcripts. For the first round of RT-PCR on the TCR CDR3, the HTBI primer set was used together with the Qiagen OneStep RT-PCR kit. A second multiplex PCR round built the libraries, followed by size selection and purification. Libraries were sequenced paired-end with 100 bp reads on an Illumina HiSeq2000. The original pipeline was this. Raw data were processed with SOAPnuke, discarding reads with adapters, uncalled bases, mean Phred below 15, or no exact constant-primer or identifier match. COPE v1.2.5 was used to merge high-quality paired reads, and clonotypes were defined as unique nucleotide sequences. MiTCR v1.1 was used to align clonotypes to the IMGT TRBV, TRBD and TRBJ reference segments. The analysis included only V-J combinations with a frequency above 0.0001, which together covered roughly 99% of the repertoires. The TCS score was defined as F50 (clonal expansion) divided by E x V (chaos), with BLOSUM62-based TCRdist calculated between CDR3 peptides within each V-J. Welch's t-statistics and random forest reduced fewer than 550 V-J features to roughly 13, which were used in a naive Bayes classifier (R e1071). TCRdb reprocessed the public reads (quality trimming at Q25 with fastp, clone calling with MiXCR) and kept in-frame beta chains. Identical CDR3 protein sequences are pooled into one entry, listed with their most common genes and DNA. The V and J calls were not made by the authors but by TCRdb's processing. Across this sample there are about 300,000 distinct CDR3 sequences, with roughly 15% seen only once. The biggest ten clones account for about 8% of the sample.

This clonotype was detected only a few times. Which antigen it targets is not known. This may be a read error, as it is one base from a much larger clone. V loses 2 bases, J loses 2 bases, and the germline ends lie 1 base apart. Its CDR3 holds 12 amino acids, cysteine through phenylalanine. Just the 36-base CDR3 DNA is kept, in frame starting at base 1. Sequences MDHEN (CDR1) and SYDVKM (CDR2) are obtained from the germline V gene. The clonotype originates from a woman aged 25 to 39 with Graves' hyperthyroidism that later progressed to Graves' ophthalmopathy. Specimen: blood. The rearrangement combines TRBV28 with TRBJ2-1, with the D gene not clear enough to name. The CDR3 region has the sequence CASSLPYNEQFF. The nucleotide sequence reads TGTGCCAGCAGTTTACCCTACAATGAGCAGTTCTTC.